This TCR beta chain was captured in a study of blood T cell repertoires in COVID-19. Overall study context: The origin of the acute and convalescent COVID-19 samples was the United States, Italy and Spain. T cells, B-cell-depleted T cells, or PBMCs provided the cDNA or gDNA that served as material.

Authors' methods: The assay estimated nucleated cells by amplifying reference gene primers. Sequencing used immunoSEQ multiplex PCR; TCRdb keeps in-frame clones, though not all of them. V and J calls and clone size are given by that table; D and trimming were obtained from the DNA. The sample lists around 250,000 clones, more than 65% seen once, with less than 4% in the top ten. Germline loops: CDR1 SGHDT, CDR2 YYEEEE. The ends lost 5 bases at V and 5 bases at J; junction bases unmatched: 9. The CDR3 runs to 14 residues. This chain joins TRBV5-6 and TRBJ2-5, with TRBD1 matching 7 bases. Sequencing input: peripheral blood. This TCR came from a woman aged 18-35 years with acute or convalescent COVID-19. The CDR3 nucleotides read TGTGCCAGCAGAACTAAGACAGGGTCGGAGACCCAGTACTTC. Translating gives CASRTKTGSETQYF. Filled out from reference TRBV5-6 and TRBJ2-5, the complete variable domain reads DAGVTQSPTHLIKTRGQQVTLRCSPKSGHDTVSWYQQALGQGPQFIFQYYEEEERQRGNFPDRFSGHQFPNYSSELNVNALLLGDSALYLCASRTKTGSETQYFGPGTRLLVL.